This is a list of T cell receptor beta chains from one sample in a study of OX40 agonist ivuxolimab in advanced cancers. The repertoire was sequenced with immunoSEQ multiplex PCR; TCRdb's copy has only in-frame clones and lacks some. The table includes around 130,000 clones, roughly 93% detected once. The sequencing used CD4+ or CD8+ T cells sorted from blood, collected in a trial of the OX40 agonist ivuxolimab. The receptors shown here come from an adult with an advanced solid tumor such as melanoma, head and neck, liver or kidney cancer. The CDR3 runs from the conserved cysteine through the conserved F or W. A D gene is named only where the DNA matches it firmly. Only some rows state a clone size, as once, few, many or a class for expanded clones.

j_gene: TRBJ1-4
abundance: NA
d_gene: TRBD1
v_gene: TRBV18
CDR3aa: CASSLGGSGDGEKLFF
CDR3nt: TGTGCCAGCTCACTAGGGGGCAGCGGGGACGGTGAAAAACTGTTTTTT

j_gene: TRBJ2-7
abundance: NA
d_gene: NA
v_gene: TRBV6-1
CDR3aa: CASYPGPQARYF
CDR3nt: TGTGCCAGCTACCCCGGGCCCCAAGCCAGGTACTTC

j_gene: TRBJ2-3
abundance: NA
d_gene: NA
v_gene: TRBV19
CDR3aa: CASSIALASADTQYF
CDR3nt: TGTGCCAGTAGTATAGCCCTAGCGAGCGCAGATACGCAGTATTTT

j_gene: TRBJ1-1
abundance: NA
d_gene: NA
v_gene: TRBV28
CDR3aa: CASSQRFEAFF
CDR3nt: TGTGCCAGCAGTCAAAGGTTTGAAGCTTTCTTT

j_gene: TRBJ1-2
abundance: NA
d_gene: NA
v_gene: TRBV4-1
CDR3aa: CASSQGGTANYGYTF
CDR3nt: TGCGCCAGCAGCCAAGGTGGGACCGCTAACTATGGCTACACCTTC

j_gene: TRBJ2-1
abundance: few
d_gene: NA
v_gene: TRBV2
CDR3aa: CATTGPSGGNEQFF
CDR3nt: TGTGCCACCACGGGCCCCTCGGGCGGCAATGAGCAGTTCTTC

j_gene: TRBJ1-6
abundance: NA
d_gene: NA
v_gene: TRBV6-1
CDR3aa: CASRRSGDSPLHF
CDR3nt: TGTGCCAGCAGGCGTTCAGGGGACTCACCCCTCCACTTT

j_gene: TRBJ1-1
abundance: NA
d_gene: NA
v_gene: TRBV19
CDR3aa: CASRPMRGRSTEAFF
CDR3nt: TGTGCCAGTAGACCTATGAGGGGCCGGAGCACTGAAGCTTTCTTT

j_gene: TRBJ1-3
abundance: NA
d_gene: NA
v_gene: TRBV6-5
CDR3aa: CASSTKGRQNTIYF
CDR3nt: TGTGCCAGCAGTACCAAAGGTCGGCAAAACACCATATATTTT

j_gene: TRBJ2-7
abundance: NA
d_gene: NA
v_gene: TRBV6-1
CDR3aa: CASSDTAAYEQYF
CDR3nt: TGTGCCAGCAGTGATACGGCAGCCTACGAGCAGTACTTC

j_gene: TRBJ2-1
abundance: NA
d_gene: NA
v_gene: TRBV9
CDR3aa: CASSSPSAFSYNEQFF
CDR3nt: TGTGCCAGCAGCTCCCCCTCGGCGTTCTCCTACAATGAGCAGTTCTTC

j_gene: TRBJ1-2
abundance: NA
d_gene: NA
v_gene: TRBV5-6
CDR3aa: CASREGTSKGYTF
CDR3nt: TGTGCCAGCAGGGAAGGGACAAGCAAGGGCTACACCTTC

j_gene: TRBJ1-2
abundance: NA
d_gene: TRBD1
v_gene: TRBV28
CDR3aa: CASRGQGRYGYTF
CDR3nt: TGTGCCAGCAGAGGACAGGGCCGCTATGGCTACACCTTC

j_gene: TRBJ1-6
abundance: NA
d_gene: NA
v_gene: TRBV19
CDR3aa: CASSRGTVVRAPLHF
CDR3nt: TGTGCCAGTAGTAGGGGGACCGTCGTTCGCGCACCCCTCCACTTT

j_gene: TRBJ1-1
abundance: once
d_gene: NA
v_gene: TRBV5-1
CDR3aa: CASSSLGGENTEAFF
CDR3nt: TGCGCCAGCAGCTCCTTAGGAGGGGAGAACACTGAAGCTTTCTTT

j_gene: TRBJ1-6
abundance: NA
d_gene: NA
v_gene: TRBV6-5
CDR3aa: CASSYRQGSYNSPLHF
CDR3nt: TGTGCCAGCAGTTACCGTCAGGGCTCCTATAATTCACCCCTCCACTTT

j_gene: TRBJ1-2
abundance: NA
d_gene: NA
v_gene: TRBV5-1
CDR3aa: CASSLAPNYGYTF
CDR3nt: TGCGCCAGCAGCTTGGCCCCCAACTATGGCTACACCTTC

j_gene: TRBJ2-1
abundance: NA
d_gene: NA
v_gene: TRBV4-2
CDR3aa: CASSQEGMSLTMNEQFF
CDR3nt: TGTGCCAGCAGCCAAGAAGGGATGAGTCTTACAATGAATGAGCAGTTCTTC

j_gene: TRBJ2-7
abundance: NA
d_gene: NA
v_gene: TRBV11-3
CDR3aa: CALYYGGSYEQYF
CDR3nt: TGTGCCCTCTACTACGGCGGTTCCTACGAGCAGTACTTC

j_gene: TRBJ1-1
abundance: NA
d_gene: NA
v_gene: TRBV19
CDR3aa: CASSIGTGAGFEAFF
CDR3nt: TGTGCCAGTAGTATTGGTACCGGGGCCGGTTTTGAAGCTTTCTTT

j_gene: TRBJ2-7
abundance: NA
d_gene: NA
v_gene: TRBV6-1
CDR3aa: CASRGGGYSYEQYF
CDR3nt: TGTGCCAGCAGGGGTGGGGGGTACTCCTACGAGCAGTACTTC

j_gene: TRBJ1-4
abundance: NA
d_gene: TRBD1
v_gene: TRBV28
CDR3aa: CASSFRQGVSEKLFF
CDR3nt: TGTGCCAGCAGTTTTAGACAGGGAGTAAGTGAAAAACTGTTTTTT

j_gene: TRBJ1-3
abundance: once
d_gene: NA
v_gene: TRBV14
CDR3aa: CASSQDARVQRNTIYF
CDR3nt: TGTGCCAGCAGCCAAGACGCCCGGGTTCAAAGAAACACCATATATTTT

j_gene: TRBJ2-5
abundance: NA
d_gene: TRBD1
v_gene: TRBV7-9
CDR3aa: CASSLGQGSETQYF
CDR3nt: TGTGCCAGCAGCCTGGGACAGGGATCGGAGACCCAGTACTTC

j_gene: TRBJ1-5
abundance: NA
d_gene: NA
v_gene: TRBV28
CDR3aa: CASRARSNQPQHF
CDR3nt: TGTGCCAGCAGGGCCCGTAGCAATCAGCCCCAGCATTTT

j_gene: TRBJ2-1
abundance: NA
d_gene: TRBD1
v_gene: TRBV18
CDR3aa: CASSPAQGAAYNEQFF
CDR3nt: TGTGCCAGCTCACCCGCCCAGGGGGCGGCCTACAATGAGCAGTTCTTC

j_gene: TRBJ2-5
abundance: once
d_gene: TRBD2
v_gene: TRBV30
CDR3aa: CAWSAHGGGETQYF
CDR3nt: TGTGCCTGGAGTGCTCACGGGGGGGGAGAGACCCAGTACTTC

j_gene: TRBJ2-7
abundance: NA
d_gene: NA
v_gene: TRBV4-3
CDR3aa: CASSQDAADRRQYF
CDR3nt: TGCGCCAGCAGCCAAGACGCTGCGGACCGCCGGCAGTACTTC

j_gene: TRBJ1-1
abundance: once
d_gene: NA
v_gene: TRBV11-1
CDR3aa: CASSSPLRRTEAFF
CDR3nt: TGTGCCAGCAGCTCTCCGCTCAGAAGGACTGAAGCTTTCTTT

j_gene: TRBJ1-1
abundance: NA
d_gene: NA
v_gene: TRBV7-9
CDR3aa: CASRKAGENTEAFF
CDR3nt: TGTGCCAGCAGAAAGGCAGGAGAGAACACTGAAGCTTTCTTT

j_gene: TRBJ1-6
abundance: NA
d_gene: NA
v_gene: TRBV10-3
CDR3aa: CAISESGGANSPLHF
CDR3nt: TGTGCCATCAGTGAGTCGGGAGGGGCTAATTCACCCCTCCACTTT

j_gene: TRBJ2-3
abundance: NA
d_gene: TRBD2
v_gene: TRBV19
CDR3aa: CASSFTGTSGRTDTQYF
CDR3nt: TGTGCCAGTAGTTTTACCGGGACTAGCGGACGCACAGATACGCAGTATTTT

j_gene: TRBJ1-1
abundance: NA
d_gene: TRBD1
v_gene: TRBV18
CDR3aa: CASSGDSGVTEAFF
CDR3nt: TGTGCCAGCTCGGGGGACAGTGGTGTCACTGAAGCTTTCTTT

j_gene: TRBJ1-2
abundance: NA
d_gene: TRBD1
v_gene: TRBV6-5
CDR3aa: CASSRGQGIGYTF
CDR3nt: TGTGCCAGCAGCCGGGGACAGGGTATCGGCTACACCTTC

j_gene: TRBJ2-5
abundance: NA
d_gene: NA
v_gene: TRBV9
CDR3aa: CASSAGGVGGTGQETQYF
CDR3nt: TGTGCCAGCAGCGCGGGGGGCGTAGGAGGGACGGGCCAAGAGACCCAGTACTTC

j_gene: TRBJ2-6
abundance: NA
d_gene: TRBD1
v_gene: TRBV6-1
CDR3aa: CASSARGLGANVLTF
CDR3nt: TGTGCCAGCAGTGCTAGGGGGCTCGGGGCCAACGTCCTGACTTTC

j_gene: TRBJ1-5
abundance: NA
d_gene: TRBD1
v_gene: TRBV6-5
CDR3aa: CASRQGGNSNQPQHF
CDR3nt: TGTGCCAGCAGGCAGGGGGGGAATAGCAATCAGCCCCAGCATTTT

j_gene: TRBJ2-1
abundance: NA
d_gene: NA
v_gene: TRBV2
CDR3aa: CASKRGGLVNEQFF
CDR3nt: TGTGCCAGCAAGAGGGGGGGGCTAGTCAATGAGCAGTTCTTC